The sequence of this T cell receptor (beta chain) was determined in a study of cytomegalovirus exposure and HLA in healthy donors (dated by TCRdb to the late 2010s). Describing the broader study: In an earlier analysis of 450 to 750 of the donors, around 300 Gb of sequence data and some 100 million unique TCR beta sequences from some 170 million T cells were reported. An early release that covered some 630 HLA-typed donors contained approximately 300 gigabases of sequencing data and some 87 million unique TCR sequences. The aim of the study was to test whether cataloging public T cell receptors could identify signatures of past pathogen exposure. The number of donors typed differed by locus, with 629-630 for A, B, C, DRB1 and DQB1, more than 500 for DQA1, over 600 for DPA1, and 450 to 480 for DPB1. The study combined high-throughput TCR immunosequencing, statistical association of individual TCRs with disease status, and machine learning to predict cytomegalovirus infection status. About five DR-DQ haplotypes were handled as single units for association and clustering because linkage in the cohort was strong. Genome-wide SNP genotypes for about 55% of the roughly 670 donors were used in a later genetic analysis, which treated that subset as a discovery cohort. Of the approximately 400 genotyped donors, roughly 80% fell in the genetic ancestry cluster associated with self-reported Caucasian donors. An earlier analysis of 587 of the donors used high-throughput TCR beta sequencing to judge whether each TCR beta V gene segment behaved as functional or pseudogenic. A later analysis re-examined previously published TCR beta repertoires from around 670 donors and added high-resolution HLA genotyping to investigate patterns of TCR occurrence. Using immunosequencing, the study profiled T cell repertoires from roughly 650 subjects and related those repertoires to cytomegalovirus serostatus. In addition to the first cohort of around 670 subjects, a separate validation cohort of 120 different subjects was used. On average, roughly 240,000 unique TCR beta nucleotide sequences were sequenced per donor among 398 genotyped donors of the cohort, with around 19% of those sequences being non-productive. Donor age, sex, ethnicity and CMV serostatus were collected together with the repertoire data. Every discovery cohort repertoire had been produced on one sequencing platform. Rather than using new phenotypic data, the later analysis identified candidate immune exposures from TCR beta sequences and from how often those sequences occurred across donors. Class I and class II HLA loci were covered by the typing at four-digit resolution.

About this clone: Its antigen is still unknown. It has no much larger one-base neighbor in the sample; base qualities were not kept.

Germline trimming amounts to 1 base on V and 5 bases on J, with 7 as the count of junction bases outside the gene matches. Via the germline V gene (reference sequence), CDR1 is GTSNPN and CDR2 SVGIG. Inclusive of the bounding cysteine and phenylalanine, the CDR3 is 14 residues long. The CDR3 DNA has 42 bases and is translated from base 1. What the work shows at the level of the full study, not this receptor alone: Assigning TCR associations to individual alleles was difficult when HLA alleles, especially DR and DQ, strongly co-occurred. In a later analysis, more than 15,000 TCR beta sequences were associated with specific HLA alleles at a false discovery rate of 0.05. According to a later genetic analysis, donors in an Asian-associated ancestry cluster had fewer N-insertions in productive TCRs than the approximately 650-donor mean. While some public TCRs were present in many individuals, most TCR sequences turned up only very rarely across donors. The 87-base-pair reads could not distinguish some IMGT-functional V segments, including TRBV6-2 and TRBV6-3, so those segments were excluded. A further reported finding was that TCR beta sequences accurately predicted the HLA-A and HLA-B alleles for most subjects in the first cohort. In the study, around 160 TCR beta chains were listed as associated with cytomegalovirus. In a later analysis, HLA-associated TCR beta chains showed more clonal expansion and lower generation probabilities than non-associated chains that were equally common. Cytomegalovirus status was reported to be diagnosed by the classifier with high specificity and sensitivity in both the original and validation cohorts. A few of the identified cytomegalovirus-associated TCR beta chains were confirmed in vitro to be specific for cytomegalovirus antigens. Linkage disequilibrium might explain the correlated functional status among segregating V segments, but an unknown experimental factor could not be excluded. Broadly in line with IMGT annotations, most TCR beta V segments showed up in productive rearrangements about 87% or about 30% of the time in an earlier analysis of a few hundred of the donors. The earlier analysis of about 600 of the donors excluded approximately 17 rarely observed V segments, including chromosome 9 orphons, because counts were too low. Because HLA typing was missing for some donors at each locus, association tests included only the typed subset. This cohort had only TCR beta chains sequenced, and the lack of alpha or paired-chain data limited which features could be detected. A cluster of highly shared sequence variants was judged likely to represent a technical artifact of the sequencing pipeline. An association between a missense DCLRE1C variant and V-gene and J-gene trimming of TCR beta chains was found in a later genetic analysis and replicated in an independent cohort. In a later analysis, most CMV-associated TCR beta chains were found to appear HLA-restricted, with HLA associations seemingly driven largely by CMV exposure. The presence/absence analyses assumed that sequencing depth was roughly uniform across donors, and that assumption may not be true. According to a later analysis, TCR association rates differed among HLA loci, with DRB1 alleles showing the most associated TCRs and HLA-C alleles showing the fewest. CMV serostatus was the only immune exposure information available for the cohort. A later analysis reported that several top co-occurrence clusters appeared linked to parvovirus B19, influenza, CMV and Epstein-Barr virus. It was suggested by the authors that the approach could potentially be generalized to other disease states and immunological phenotypes.

The cohort consisted of some 730 healthy bone marrow donors. At the time of sampling, all cohort members were nominally healthy, though unrecorded immune exposures were likely present. The donor was CMV seronegative and was included in the group of hundreds of seronegative cohort members. Each donor provided a peripheral blood sample, and peripheral blood mononuclear cells were used for TCR beta sequencing. Genomic DNA extraction from the blood cell samples was performed with the Qiagen DNeasy Blood Extraction Kit. The library came from the immunoSEQ multiplex PCR assay. For the multiplex PCR, a mixture combining 60 forward primers for TCR Vbeta segments and 13 reverse primers for TCR Jbeta segments was used. Amplification of the CDR3 region of rearranged TCR beta genes was performed with a multiplex PCR assay on genomic DNA. The amplified TCR beta libraries were sequenced on the Illumina HiSeq System as 87-base-pair reads. Turning to the authors' computational methods: In a later analysis, around 80 million unique TCR beta chains were counted across the approximately 640 repertoires, and around 10 million of these chains were shared by at least two donors. To remove PCR and sequencing errors, raw reads were error-corrected and collapsed into unique sequences using a nearest-neighbor algorithm that merged closely related sequences. V, D and J gene segments were assigned by aligning CDR3 sequences to IMGT reference sequences. For a sequence to be retained, at least a six-nucleotide match to both a V gene segment and a J gene segment was required. A rearrangement was called productive if the CDR3 had no stop codons and remained in frame with V and J, and every other rearrangement was called non-productive. Following IMGT convention, CDR3 was defined as the stretch from the second conserved V-encoded cysteine up to the conserved J-encoded phenylalanine. The earlier analysis of approximately 590 of the donors excluded any sequence lacking an unambiguous match to a single V gene segment. In an earlier analysis of several hundred of the donors, V segments were called functional above 56.7% productive rearrangements and were called segregating when the between-donor standard deviation exceeded 5%. A statistical classification framework was developed to diagnose cytomegalovirus status using the catalog of TCR beta chain sequences. In a later analysis, TCR nucleotide sequences were compared against IMGT/GENE-DB human TR gene sequences so that V and J genes could be assigned. A later analysis assigned CDR3 sequences and most-parsimonious VDJ recombination scenarios with the TCRdist pipeline. In a later analysis, every TCR beta chain was defined by the combination of its CDR3 amino acid sequence and its V-gene family, and reads without a unique V-gene family were dropped. In a later analysis, fewer than 650 highly shared, low-generation-probability nucleotide sequences were removed to address suspected cross-contamination and a sequencing artifact. A later analysis calculated a clonal expansion index for each public chain from normalized within-repertoire ranks of inferred template counts. In a later analysis, generation probabilities were computed with a VDJ recombination model fitted to out-of-frame rearrangements, and the resulting probabilities were checked against IGoR. In a later analysis, hypergeometric tests were used to score TCR-TCR, TCR-HLA and TCR-CMV co-occurrence, with a repertoire-size bias correction applied to TCR pairs. A later analysis estimated false discovery rates by permuting HLA or CMV assignments 20 times. In a later analysis, co-occurring TCRs were grouped with DBSCAN, and TCRdist sequence similarity was added when clustering was performed within HLA-allele-positive subsets. Co-occurrence clustering excluded repertoires with fewer than 30,000 or more than 120,000 public chains, plus five with anomalous nucleotide sharing. Entries here come from immuneACCESS through TCRdb and include only in-frame sequences with V and J called. Some clones fail to appear in such tables; in the studies checked, an unresolved V gene covers under half of the shortfall, and the cause of the remainder is unknown. D and trimming come from the DNA, and the V and J calls and clone size come from that table. For this sample the table gives 150,000 to 200,000 clones, of which approximately 80% were detected only once. The ten biggest clones cover roughly 0.5% of the sample.

The origin of this receptor is a woman aged 45 to 65 in good health and CMV-seronegative. The chain joins TRBV30 to TRBJ1-1, with 7 central nucleotides matching TRBD1. The sample was PBMCs. At the DNA level, the sequence is TGTGCCTGGAGTGCGAGACAGGGACTGACTGAAGCTTTCTTT. Translation gives CAWSARQGLTEAFF.